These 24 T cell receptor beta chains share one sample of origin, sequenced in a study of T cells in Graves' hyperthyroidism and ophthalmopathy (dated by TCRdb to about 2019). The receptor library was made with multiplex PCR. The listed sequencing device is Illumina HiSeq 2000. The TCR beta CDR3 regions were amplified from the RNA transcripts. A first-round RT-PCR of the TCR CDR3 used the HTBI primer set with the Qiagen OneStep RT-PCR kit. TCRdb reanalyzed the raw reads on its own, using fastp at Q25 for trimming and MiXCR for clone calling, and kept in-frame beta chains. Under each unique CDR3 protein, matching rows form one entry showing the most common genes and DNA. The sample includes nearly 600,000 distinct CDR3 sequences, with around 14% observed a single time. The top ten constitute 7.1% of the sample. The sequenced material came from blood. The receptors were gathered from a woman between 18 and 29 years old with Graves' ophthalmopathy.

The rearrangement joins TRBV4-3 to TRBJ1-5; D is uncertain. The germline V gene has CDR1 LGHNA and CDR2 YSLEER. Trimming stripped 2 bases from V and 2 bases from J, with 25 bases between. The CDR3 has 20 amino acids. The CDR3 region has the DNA TGCGCCAGCAGCCAAAAAACGTGGACCCGGGAAGAGAAGGGCAATCAGCCCCAGCATTTT. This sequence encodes CASSQKTWTREEKGNQPQHF.

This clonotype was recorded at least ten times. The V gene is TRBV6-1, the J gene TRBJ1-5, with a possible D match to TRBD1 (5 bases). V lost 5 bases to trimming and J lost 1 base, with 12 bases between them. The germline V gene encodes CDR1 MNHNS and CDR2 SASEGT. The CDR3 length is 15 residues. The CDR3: CASSYSRGSNQPQHF. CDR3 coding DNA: TGTGCCAGCAGTTATTCTCGGGGGAGCAATCAGCCCCAGCATTTT.

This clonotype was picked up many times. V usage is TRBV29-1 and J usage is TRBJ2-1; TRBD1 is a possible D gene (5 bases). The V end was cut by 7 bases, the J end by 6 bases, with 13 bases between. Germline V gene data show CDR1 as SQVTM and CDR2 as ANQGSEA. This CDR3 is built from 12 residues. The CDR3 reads CSAGQGTNEQFF. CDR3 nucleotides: TGCAGCGCTGGGCAGGGCACCAATGAGCAGTTCTTC.

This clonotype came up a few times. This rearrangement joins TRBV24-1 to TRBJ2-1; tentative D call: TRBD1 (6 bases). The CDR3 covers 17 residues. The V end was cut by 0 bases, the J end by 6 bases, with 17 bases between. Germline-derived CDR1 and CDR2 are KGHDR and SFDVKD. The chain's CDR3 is CATSDLASGPRGNEQFF. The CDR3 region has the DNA TGTGCCACCAGTGATTTGGCTTCCGGACCCAGGGGCAATGAGCAGTTCTTC.

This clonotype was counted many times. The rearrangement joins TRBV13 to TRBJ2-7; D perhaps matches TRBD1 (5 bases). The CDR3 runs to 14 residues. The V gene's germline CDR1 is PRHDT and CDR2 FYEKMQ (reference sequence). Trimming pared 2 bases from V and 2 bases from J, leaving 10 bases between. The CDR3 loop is CASSLTRDTYEQYF. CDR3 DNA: TGTGCCAGCAGCTTAACCAGGGATACCTACGAGCAGTACTTC.

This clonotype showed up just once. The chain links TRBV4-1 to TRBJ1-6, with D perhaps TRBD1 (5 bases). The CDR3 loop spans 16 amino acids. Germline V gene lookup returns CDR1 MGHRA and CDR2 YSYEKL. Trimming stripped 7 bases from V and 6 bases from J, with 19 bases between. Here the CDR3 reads CASTLRGPGFNSPLHF. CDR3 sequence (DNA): TGCGCCAGCACCCTCCGAGGTCCAGGGTTTAATTCACCCCTCCACTTT.

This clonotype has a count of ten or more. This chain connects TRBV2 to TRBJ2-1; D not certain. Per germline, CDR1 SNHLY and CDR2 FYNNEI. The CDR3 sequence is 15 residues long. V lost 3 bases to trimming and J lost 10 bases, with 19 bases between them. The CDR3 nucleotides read TGTGCCAGCAGTGAGCGGCGGAACAACCTCTCCGAGCAGTTCTTC. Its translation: CASSERRNNLSEQFF.

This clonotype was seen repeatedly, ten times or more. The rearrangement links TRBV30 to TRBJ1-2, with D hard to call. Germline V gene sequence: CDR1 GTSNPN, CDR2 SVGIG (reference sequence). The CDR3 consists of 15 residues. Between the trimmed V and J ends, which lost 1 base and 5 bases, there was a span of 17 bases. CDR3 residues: CAWSGTPGVLYGYTF. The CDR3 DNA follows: TGTGCCTGGAGTGGCACTCCAGGAGTTCTGTATGGCTACACCTTC.

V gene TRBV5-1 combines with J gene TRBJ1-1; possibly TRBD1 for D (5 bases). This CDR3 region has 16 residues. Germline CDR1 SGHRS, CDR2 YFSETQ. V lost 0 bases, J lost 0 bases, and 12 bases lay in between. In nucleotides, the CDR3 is TGCGCCAGCAGCTTGGTCGGGACGGCCTTGAACACTGAAGCTTTCTTT. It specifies CASSLVGTALNTEAFF.

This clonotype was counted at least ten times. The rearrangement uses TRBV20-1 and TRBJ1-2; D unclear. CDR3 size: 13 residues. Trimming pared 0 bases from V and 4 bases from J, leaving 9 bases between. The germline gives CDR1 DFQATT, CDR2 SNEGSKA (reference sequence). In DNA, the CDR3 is TGCAGTGCTAGAGACGAAGGGCCCTATGGCTACACCTTC. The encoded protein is CSARDEGPYGYTF.

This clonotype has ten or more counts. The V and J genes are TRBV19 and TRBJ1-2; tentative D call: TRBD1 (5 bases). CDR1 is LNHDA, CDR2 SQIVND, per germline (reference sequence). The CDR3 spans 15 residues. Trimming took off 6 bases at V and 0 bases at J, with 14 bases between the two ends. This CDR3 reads CASRFRDGANYGYTF. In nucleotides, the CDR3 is TGTGCCAGTAGGTTCCGGGACGGAGCTAACTATGGCTACACCTTC.

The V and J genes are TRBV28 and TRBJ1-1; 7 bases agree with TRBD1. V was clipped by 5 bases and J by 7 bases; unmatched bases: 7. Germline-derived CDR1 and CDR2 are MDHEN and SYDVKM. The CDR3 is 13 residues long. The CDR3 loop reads CASSQRGQVEAFF. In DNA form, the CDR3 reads TGTGCCAGCAGTCAAAGGGGGCAGGTTGAAGCTTTCTTT.

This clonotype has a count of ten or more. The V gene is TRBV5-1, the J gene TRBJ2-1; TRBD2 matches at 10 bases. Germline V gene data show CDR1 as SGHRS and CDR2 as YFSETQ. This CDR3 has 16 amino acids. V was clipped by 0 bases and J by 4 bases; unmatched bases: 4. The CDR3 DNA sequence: TGCGCCAGCAGCTTGGCTCTAGCGGGGGCATACAATGAGCAGTTCTTC. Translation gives CASSLALAGAYNEQFF. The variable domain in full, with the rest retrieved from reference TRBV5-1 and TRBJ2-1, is KAGVTQTPRYLIKTRGQQVTLSCSPISGHRSVSWYQQTPGQGLQFLFEYFSETQRNKGNFPGRFSGRQFSNSRSEMNVSTLELGDSALYLCASSLALAGAYNEQFFGPGTRLTVL.

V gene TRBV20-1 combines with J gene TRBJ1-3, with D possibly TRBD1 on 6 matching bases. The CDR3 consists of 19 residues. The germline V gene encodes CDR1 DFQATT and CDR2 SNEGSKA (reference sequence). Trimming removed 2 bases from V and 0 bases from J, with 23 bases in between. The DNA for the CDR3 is TGCAGTGCTAGACAGGGCACGGCCTTGGGGGGGCCCTCTGGAAACACCATATATTTT. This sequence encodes CSARQGTALGGPSGNTIYF.

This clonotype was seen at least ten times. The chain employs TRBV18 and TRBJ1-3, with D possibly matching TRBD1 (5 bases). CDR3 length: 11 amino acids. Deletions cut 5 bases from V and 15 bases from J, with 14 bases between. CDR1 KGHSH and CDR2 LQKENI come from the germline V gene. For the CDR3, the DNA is TGTGCCAGCTCATACGGGGCCTTGGCATATTTT. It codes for CASSYGALAYF.

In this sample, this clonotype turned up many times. CDR3 in amino acids: CASSWANEKLFF. The CDR3 bases are TGTGCCAGCAGTTGGGCTAATGAAAAACTGTTTTTT. J is TRBJ1-4 and V is TRBV12-3 or TRBV12-4; no definite D call. The CDR3 has 12 residues. V was pared by 4 bases and J by 3 bases, with 3 bases between.

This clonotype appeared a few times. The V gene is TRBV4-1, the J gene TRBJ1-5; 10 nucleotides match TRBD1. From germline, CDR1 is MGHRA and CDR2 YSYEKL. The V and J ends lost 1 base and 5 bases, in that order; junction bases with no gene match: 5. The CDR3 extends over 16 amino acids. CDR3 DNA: TGCGCCAGCAGCCAAGTGGGACAGGGGTTGTATCAGCCCCAGCATTTT. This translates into CASSQVGQGLYQPQHF.

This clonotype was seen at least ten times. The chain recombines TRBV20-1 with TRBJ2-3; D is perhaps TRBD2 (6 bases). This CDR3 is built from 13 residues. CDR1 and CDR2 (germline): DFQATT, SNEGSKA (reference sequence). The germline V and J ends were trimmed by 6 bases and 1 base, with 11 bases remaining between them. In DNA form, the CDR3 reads TGCAGTGCAGGGAGGATCGGCACAGATACGCAGTATTTT. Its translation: CSAGRIGTDTQYF.

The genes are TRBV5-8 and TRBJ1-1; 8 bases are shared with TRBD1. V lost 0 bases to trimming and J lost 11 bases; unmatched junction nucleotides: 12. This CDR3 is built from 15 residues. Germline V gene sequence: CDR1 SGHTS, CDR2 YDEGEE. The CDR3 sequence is CASSLAKGQGSVAFF. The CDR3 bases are TGTGCCAGCAGCTTGGCAAAAGGACAGGGTTCCGTGGCTTTCTTT. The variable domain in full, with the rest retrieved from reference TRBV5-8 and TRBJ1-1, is EAGVTQSPTHLIKTRGQQATLRCSPISGHTSVYWYQQALGLGLQFLLWYDEGEERNRGNFPPRFSGRQFPNYSSELNVNALELEDSALYLCASSLAKGQGSVAFFGQGTRLTVV.

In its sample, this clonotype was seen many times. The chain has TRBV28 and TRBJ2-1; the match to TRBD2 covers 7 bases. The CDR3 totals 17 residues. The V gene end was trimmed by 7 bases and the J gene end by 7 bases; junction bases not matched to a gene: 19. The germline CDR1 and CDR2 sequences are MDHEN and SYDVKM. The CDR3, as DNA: TGTGCCAGCAAGTCTGCGGGGTGGAGGGAGGGCCCGAATGAGCAGTTCTTC. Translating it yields CASKSAGWREGPNEQFF.

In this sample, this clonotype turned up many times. The CDR3: CASSLLRDTYTGELFF. CDR3 coding DNA: TGTGCCAGCAGCTTACTCCGGGACACCTACACCGGGGAGCTGTTTTTT. This chain connects TRBV7-9 to TRBJ2-2, with D possibly being TRBD1 (6 bases). Per the germline V gene, CDR1 is SEHNR and CDR2 is FQNEAQ (reference sequence). The CDR3 contains 16 residues. V lost 2 bases and J lost 3, with 13 bases in between.

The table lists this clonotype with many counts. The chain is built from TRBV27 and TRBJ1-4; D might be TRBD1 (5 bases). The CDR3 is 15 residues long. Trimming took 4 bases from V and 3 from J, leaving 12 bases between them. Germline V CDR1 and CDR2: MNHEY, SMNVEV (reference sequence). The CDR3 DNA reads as TGTGCCAGCAGTTACGGGGTAGGGGCTAATGAAAAACTGTTTTTT. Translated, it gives CASSYGVGANEKLFF.

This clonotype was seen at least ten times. CDR3 coding DNA: TGTGCCAGCGGACAGGTGAACACTGAAGCTTTCTTT. It specifies CASGQVNTEAFF. The chain has TRBV27 and TRBJ1-1, with 7 nucleotides matching TRBD1. Germline CDR1 reads MNHEY; CDR2 reads SMNVEV (reference sequence). The ends lost 8 bases at V and 0 bases at J; junction bases unmatched: 0. This CDR3 region has 12 residues.

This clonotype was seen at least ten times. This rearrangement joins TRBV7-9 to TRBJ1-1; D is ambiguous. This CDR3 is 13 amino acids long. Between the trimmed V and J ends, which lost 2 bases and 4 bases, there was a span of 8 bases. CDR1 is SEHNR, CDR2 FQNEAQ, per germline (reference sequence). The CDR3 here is CASSLRDFTEAFF. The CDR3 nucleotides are TGTGCCAGCAGCTTAAGGGATTTCACTGAAGCTTTCTTT.